This entry lists 6 T cell receptor beta chains sequenced from one sample in a study of immune evolution from preneoplasia to lung adenocarcinoma. Libraries were prepared by immunoSEQ multiplex PCR; TCRdb keeps only in-frame clonotypes and omits some of them. The table records more than 9,000 clones, about four fifths of them present only once. The sequencing input was FFPE minimally invasive lung adenocarcinoma tissue. Receptors were obtained from an older person with lung adenocarcinoma.

The chain joins TRBV7-8 to TRBJ2-7; D tentatively reads TRBD1 or TRBD2 (6 bases each). The CDR3 spans 15 residues. The germline CDR1 and CDR2 sequences are SGHVS and FQNEAQ. V was pared by 6 bases and J by 4 bases, with 19 bases between. The CDR3 region is CASRRTGRRSYEQYF. DNA of the CDR3: TGTGCCAGCAGACGAACAGGGAGGAGGTCTTACGAGCAGTACTTC.

The gene calls are TRBV5-4 and TRBJ1-2; 8 bases line up with TRBD1. The J segment lost 3 bases and the V segment lost 6 bases, leaving 7 bases of the junction unmatched. The CDR3 contains 14 residues. Germline CDR1 and CDR2: SGHNT and YYREEE (reference sequence). In nucleotides, the CDR3 is TGTGCCAGCACCCGGGCAGGGGGCGACTATGGCTACACCTTC. This translates into CASTRAGGDYGYTF.

The V gene is TRBV28, the J gene TRBJ1-5, with a tentative D call TRBD1 (6 bases). Germline V gene lookup returns CDR1 MDHEN and CDR2 SYDVKM. Between the trimmed V and J ends, which lost 6 bases and 9 bases, there was a span of 15 bases. This CDR3 is 13 amino acids long. The CDR3 nucleotides are TGTGCCAGCAGCCGGGGGGGCCCGGGGCCCCAGCATTTT. It yields the protein CASSRGGPGPQHF. Looking up the rest from reference TRBV28 and TRBJ1-5 gives the full variable domain: DVKVTQSSRYLVKRTGEKVFLECVQDMDHENMFWYRQDPGLGLRLIYFSYDVKMKEKGDIPEGYSVSREKKERFSLILESASTNQTSMYLCASSRGGPGPQHFGDGTRLSIL.

The chain is built from TRBV28 and TRBJ1-4; D is unresolved. CDR1 is MDHEN, CDR2 SYDVKM, per germline. The V and J ends lost 3 bases and 3 bases respectively, with 5 bases between them. This CDR3 has 13 residues. CDR3 DNA sequence: TGTGCCAGCAGTTTCTGGGCTAATGAAAAACTGTTTTTT. Translation: CASSFWANEKLFF.

The chain couples TRBV6-5 to TRBJ1-5; 7 nucleotides align to TRBD1. Germline CDR1 and CDR2: MNHEY and SVGAGI. Germline trimming cut 5 bases from V and 6 bases from J; bases unmatched to any gene: 10. The CDR3 runs 15 residues. The CDR3 nucleotides read TGTGCCAGCAGTCCGACAGGGACCTTCGGTCAGCCCCAGCATTTT. It translates to CASSPTGTFGQPQHF.

This clone was recorded only once. V usage is TRBV29-1 and J usage is TRBJ2-7; D possibly corresponds to TRBD1 (6 bases). The V end was cut by 4 bases, the J end by 6 bases, with 16 bases between. The CDR3 extends over 13 amino acids. Germline V gene lookup returns CDR1 SQVTM and CDR2 ANQGSEA. The CDR3 DNA follows: TGCAGCGTTGGTAAAGGGGGATCGGGCGAGCAGTACTTC. Amino acids: CSVGKGGSGEQYF.